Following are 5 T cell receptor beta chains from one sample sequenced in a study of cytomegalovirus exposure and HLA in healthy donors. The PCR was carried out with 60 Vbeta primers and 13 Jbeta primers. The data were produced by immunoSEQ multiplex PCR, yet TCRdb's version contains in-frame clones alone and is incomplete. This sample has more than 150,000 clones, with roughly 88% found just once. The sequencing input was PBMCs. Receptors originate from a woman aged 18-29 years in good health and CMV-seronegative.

CDR3 bases: TGTGCCAGCAGTTACGCTAGCAATGAGCAGTTCTTC. This translates into CASSYASNEQFF. The gene calls are TRBV6-5 and TRBJ2-1; no clear D gene. This CDR3 region has 12 residues. The V and J ends lost 2 bases and 6 bases respectively, with 5 bases between them. Germline V gives CDR1 MNHEY, CDR2 SVGAGI.

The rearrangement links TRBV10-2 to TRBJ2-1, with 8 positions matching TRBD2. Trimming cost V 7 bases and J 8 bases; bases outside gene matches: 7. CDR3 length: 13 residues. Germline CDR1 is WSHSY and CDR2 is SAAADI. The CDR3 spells CASKYGGADEQFF. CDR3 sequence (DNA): TGCGCCAGCAAGTACGGGGGGGCGGATGAGCAGTTCTTC.

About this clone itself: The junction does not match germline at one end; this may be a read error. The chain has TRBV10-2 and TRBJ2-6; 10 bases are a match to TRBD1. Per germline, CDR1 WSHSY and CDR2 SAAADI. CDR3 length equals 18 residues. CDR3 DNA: TGCGCCAGCAGGAAAACCGGGACAGGGGCTGCTGGGGCCAACGGCCTGACTTTC. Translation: CASRKTGTGAAGANGLTF.

Written as DNA, the CDR3 is TGCGCCAGCAGCCAAGGAGCTCTGACAAACTATGGCTACACCTTC. It specifies CASSQGALTNYGYTF. V and J are TRBV4-1 and TRBJ1-2, with D hard to call. Germline CDR1 and CDR2: MGHRA and YSYEKL. The CDR3 extends over 15 amino acids. V lost 1 base and J 2 bases, leaving 11 bases between the germline ends.

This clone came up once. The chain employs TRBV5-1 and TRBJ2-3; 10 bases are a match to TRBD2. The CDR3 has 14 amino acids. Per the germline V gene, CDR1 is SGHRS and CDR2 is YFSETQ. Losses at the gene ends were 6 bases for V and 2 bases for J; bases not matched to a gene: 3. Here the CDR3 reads CASTTSGATDTQYF. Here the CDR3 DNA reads TGCGCCAGCACAACTAGCGGGGCCACAGATACGCAGTATTTT.